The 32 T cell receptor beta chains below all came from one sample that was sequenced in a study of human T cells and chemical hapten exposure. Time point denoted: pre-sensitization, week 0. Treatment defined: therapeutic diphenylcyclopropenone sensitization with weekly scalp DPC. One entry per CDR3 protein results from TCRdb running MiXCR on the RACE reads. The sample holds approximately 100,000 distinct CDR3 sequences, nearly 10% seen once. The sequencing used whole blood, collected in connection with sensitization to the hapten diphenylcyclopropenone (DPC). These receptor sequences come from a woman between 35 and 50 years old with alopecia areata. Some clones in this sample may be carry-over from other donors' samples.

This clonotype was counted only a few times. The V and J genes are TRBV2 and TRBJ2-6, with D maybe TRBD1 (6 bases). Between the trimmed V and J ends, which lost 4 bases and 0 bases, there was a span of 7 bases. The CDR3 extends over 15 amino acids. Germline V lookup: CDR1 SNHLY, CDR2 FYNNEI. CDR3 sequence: CASSGDISGANVLTF. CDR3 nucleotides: TGTGCCAGCAGTGGGGACATCTCTGGGGCCAACGTCCTGACTTTC.

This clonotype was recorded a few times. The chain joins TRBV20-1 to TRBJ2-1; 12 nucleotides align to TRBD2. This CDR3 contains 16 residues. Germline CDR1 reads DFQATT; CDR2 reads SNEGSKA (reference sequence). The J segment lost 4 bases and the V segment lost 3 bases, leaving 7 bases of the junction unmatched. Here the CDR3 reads CSARSRLAGAYNEQFF. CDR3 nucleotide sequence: TGCAGTGCTAGGTCCCGACTAGCGGGGGCTTACAATGAGCAGTTCTTC.

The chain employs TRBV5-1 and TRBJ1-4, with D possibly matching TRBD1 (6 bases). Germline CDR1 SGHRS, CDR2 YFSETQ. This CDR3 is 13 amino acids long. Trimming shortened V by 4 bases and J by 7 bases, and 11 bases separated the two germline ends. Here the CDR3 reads CASSRTASEKLFF. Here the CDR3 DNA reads TGCGCCAGCAGCCGGACAGCGAGTGAAAAACTGTTTTTT.

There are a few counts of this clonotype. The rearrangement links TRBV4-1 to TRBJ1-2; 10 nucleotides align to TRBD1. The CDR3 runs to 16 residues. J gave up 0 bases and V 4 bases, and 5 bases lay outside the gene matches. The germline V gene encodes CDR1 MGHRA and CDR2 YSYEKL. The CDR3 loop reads CASSPGQGPTNYGYTF. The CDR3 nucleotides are TGCGCCAGCAGCCCGGGACAGGGGCCTACTAACTATGGCTACACCTTC.

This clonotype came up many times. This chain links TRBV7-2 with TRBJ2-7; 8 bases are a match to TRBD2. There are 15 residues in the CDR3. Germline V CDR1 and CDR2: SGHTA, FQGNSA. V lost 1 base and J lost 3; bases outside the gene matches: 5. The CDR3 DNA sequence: TGTGCCAGCAGCTTAGGGGTTAGCGGGGTCTACGAGCAGTACTTC. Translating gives CASSLGVSGVYEQYF.

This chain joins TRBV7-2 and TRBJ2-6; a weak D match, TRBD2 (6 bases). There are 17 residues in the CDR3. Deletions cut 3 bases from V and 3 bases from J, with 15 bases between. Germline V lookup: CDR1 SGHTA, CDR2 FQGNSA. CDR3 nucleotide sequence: TGTGCCAGCAGCTTGACTAGTCGGGGGTATGGGGCCAACGTCCTGACTTTC. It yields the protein CASSLTSRGYGANVLTF.

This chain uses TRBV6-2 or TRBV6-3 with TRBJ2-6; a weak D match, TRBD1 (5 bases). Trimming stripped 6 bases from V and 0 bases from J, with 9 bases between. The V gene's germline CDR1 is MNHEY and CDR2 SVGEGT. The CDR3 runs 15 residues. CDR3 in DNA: TGTGCCAGCAGGTTTCAGGGCTCTGGGGCCAACGTCCTGACTTTC. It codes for CASRFQGSGANVLTF.

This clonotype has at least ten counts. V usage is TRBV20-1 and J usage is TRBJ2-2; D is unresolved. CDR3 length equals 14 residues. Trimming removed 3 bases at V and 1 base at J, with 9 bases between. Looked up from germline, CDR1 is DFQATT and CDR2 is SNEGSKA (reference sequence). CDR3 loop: CSASRAGNTGELFF. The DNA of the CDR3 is TGCAGTGCTAGTCGGGCAGGGAACACCGGGGAGCTGTTTTTT.

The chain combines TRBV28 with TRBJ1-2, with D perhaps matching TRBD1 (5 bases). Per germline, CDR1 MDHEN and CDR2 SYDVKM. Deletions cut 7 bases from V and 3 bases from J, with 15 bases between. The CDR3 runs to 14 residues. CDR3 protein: CASTAPAGYYGYTF. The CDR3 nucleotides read TGTGCCAGCACCGCTCCCGCAGGGTACTATGGCTACACCTTC.

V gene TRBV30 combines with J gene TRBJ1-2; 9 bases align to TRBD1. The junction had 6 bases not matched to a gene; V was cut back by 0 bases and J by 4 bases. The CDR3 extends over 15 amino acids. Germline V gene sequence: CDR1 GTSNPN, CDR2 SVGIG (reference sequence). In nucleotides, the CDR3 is TGTGCCTGGAGTGTGACGGGACAGGGCCTCTATGGCTACACCTTC. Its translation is CAWSVTGQGLYGYTF.

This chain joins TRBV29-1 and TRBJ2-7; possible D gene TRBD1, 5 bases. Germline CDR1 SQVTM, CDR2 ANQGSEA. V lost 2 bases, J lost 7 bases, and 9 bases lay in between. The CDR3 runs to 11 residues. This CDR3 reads CSVEQGWEQYF. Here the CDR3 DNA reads TGCAGCGTTGAACAGGGTTGGGAGCAGTACTTC.

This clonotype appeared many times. Written as DNA, the CDR3 is TGTGCCAGCAGCTTAACAGGGCGAAGCACAGATACGCAGTATTTT. It specifies CASSLTGRSTDTQYF. The chain is built from TRBV11-3 and TRBJ2-3; possible D gene TRBD1, 6 bases. CDR3 length: 15 amino acids. The germline gives CDR1 SGHNT, CDR2 YENEEA. V was pared by 2 bases and J by 0 bases, with 9 bases between.

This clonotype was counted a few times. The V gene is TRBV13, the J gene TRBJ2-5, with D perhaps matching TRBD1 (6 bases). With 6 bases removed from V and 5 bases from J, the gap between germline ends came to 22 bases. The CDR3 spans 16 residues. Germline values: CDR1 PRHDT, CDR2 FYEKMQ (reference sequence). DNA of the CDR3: TGTGCCAGCAGGGAGACCGGGACAAATGTGGGGGAGACCCAGTACTTC. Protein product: CASRETGTNVGETQYF.

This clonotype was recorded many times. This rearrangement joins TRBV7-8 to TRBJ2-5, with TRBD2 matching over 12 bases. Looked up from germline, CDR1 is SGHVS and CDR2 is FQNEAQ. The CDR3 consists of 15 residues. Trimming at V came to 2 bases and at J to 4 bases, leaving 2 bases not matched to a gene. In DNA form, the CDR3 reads TGTGCCAGCAGCTTATCGACTAGCGGGGGAGAGACCCAGTACTTC. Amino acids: CASSLSTSGGETQYF.

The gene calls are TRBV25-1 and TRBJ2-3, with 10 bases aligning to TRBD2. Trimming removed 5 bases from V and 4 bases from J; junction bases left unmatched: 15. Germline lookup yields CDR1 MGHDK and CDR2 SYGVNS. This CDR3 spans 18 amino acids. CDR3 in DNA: TGTGCCAGCAGTTGGGGTCGGCAGCGGGGGGGCCTGTCAGATACGCAGTATTTT. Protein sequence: CASSWGRQRGGLSDTQYF. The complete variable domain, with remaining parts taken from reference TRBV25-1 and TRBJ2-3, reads EADIYQTPRYLVIGTGKKITLECSQTMGHDKMYWYQQDPGMELHLIHYSYGVNSTEKGDLSSESTVSRIRTEHFPLTLESARPSHTSQYLCASSWGRQRGGLSDTQYFGPGTRLTVL.

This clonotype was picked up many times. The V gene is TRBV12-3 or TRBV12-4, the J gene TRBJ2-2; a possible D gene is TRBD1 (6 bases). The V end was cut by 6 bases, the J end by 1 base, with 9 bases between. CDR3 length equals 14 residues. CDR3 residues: CASRMTGNTGELFF. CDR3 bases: TGTGCCAGCAGGATGACAGGGAACACCGGGGAGCTGTTTTTT.

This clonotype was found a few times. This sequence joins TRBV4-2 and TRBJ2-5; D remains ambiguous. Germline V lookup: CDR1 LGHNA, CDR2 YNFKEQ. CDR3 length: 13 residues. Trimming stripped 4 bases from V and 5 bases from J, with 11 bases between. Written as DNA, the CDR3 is TGTGCCAGCAGCCTCCGCCTGGGGGAGACCCAGTACTTC. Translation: CASSLRLGETQYF.

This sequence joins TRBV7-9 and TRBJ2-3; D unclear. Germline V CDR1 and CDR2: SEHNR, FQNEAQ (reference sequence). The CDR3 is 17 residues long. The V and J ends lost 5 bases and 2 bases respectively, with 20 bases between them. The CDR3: CASSPRRSHPYTDTQYF. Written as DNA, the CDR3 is TGTGCCAGCAGCCCCCGCCGCTCCCACCCTTACACAGATACGCAGTATTTT.

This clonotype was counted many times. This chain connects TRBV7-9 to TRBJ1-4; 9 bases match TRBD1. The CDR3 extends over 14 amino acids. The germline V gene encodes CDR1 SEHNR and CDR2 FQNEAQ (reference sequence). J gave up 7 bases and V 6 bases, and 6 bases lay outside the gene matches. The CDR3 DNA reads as TGTGCCAGCAGTGCCGGGACAGGGTTTGAAAAACTGTTTTTT. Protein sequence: CASSAGTGFEKLFF. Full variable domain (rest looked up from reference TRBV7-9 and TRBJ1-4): DTGVSQNPRHKITKRGQNVTFRCDPISEHNRLYWYRQTLGQGPEFLTYFQNEAQLEKSRLLSDRFSAERPKGSFSTLEIQRTEQGDSAMYLCASSAGTGFEKLFFGSGTQLSVL.

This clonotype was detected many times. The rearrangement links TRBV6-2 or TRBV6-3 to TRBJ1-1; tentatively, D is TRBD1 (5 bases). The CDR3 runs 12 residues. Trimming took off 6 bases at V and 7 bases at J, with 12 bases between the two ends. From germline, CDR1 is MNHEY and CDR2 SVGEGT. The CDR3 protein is CASRRQYNEAFF. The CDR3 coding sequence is TGTGCCAGCAGACGACAGTACAATGAAGCTTTCTTT.

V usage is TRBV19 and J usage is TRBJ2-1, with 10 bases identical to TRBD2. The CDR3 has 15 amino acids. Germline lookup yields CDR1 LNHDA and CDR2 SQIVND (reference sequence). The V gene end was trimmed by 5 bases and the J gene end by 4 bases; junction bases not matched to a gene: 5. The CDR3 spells CASSPTSGVYNEQFF. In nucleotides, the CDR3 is TGTGCCAGTAGTCCTACTAGCGGGGTATACAATGAGCAGTTCTTC.

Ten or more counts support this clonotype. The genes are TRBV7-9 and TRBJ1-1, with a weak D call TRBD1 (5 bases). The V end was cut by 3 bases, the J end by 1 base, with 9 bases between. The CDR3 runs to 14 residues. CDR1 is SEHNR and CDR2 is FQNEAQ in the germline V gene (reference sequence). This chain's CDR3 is CASSLGPRNTEAFF. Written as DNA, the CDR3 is TGTGCCAGCAGCTTGGGACCCCGGAACACTGAAGCTTTCTTT.

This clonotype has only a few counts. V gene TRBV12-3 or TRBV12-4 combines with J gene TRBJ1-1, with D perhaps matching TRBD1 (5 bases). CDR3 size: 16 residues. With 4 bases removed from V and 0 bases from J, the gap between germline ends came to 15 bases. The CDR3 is CASSSPPQGMNTEAFF. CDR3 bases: TGTGCCAGCAGTTCCCCCCCGCAGGGCATGAACACTGAAGCTTTCTTT.

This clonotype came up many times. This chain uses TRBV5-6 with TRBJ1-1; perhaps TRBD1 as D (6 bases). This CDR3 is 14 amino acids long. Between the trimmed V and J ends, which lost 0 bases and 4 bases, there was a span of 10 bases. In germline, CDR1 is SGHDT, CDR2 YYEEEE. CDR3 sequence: CASSLVGGPTEAFF. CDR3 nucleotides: TGTGCCAGCAGCTTGGTCGGGGGCCCCACTGAAGCTTTCTTT.

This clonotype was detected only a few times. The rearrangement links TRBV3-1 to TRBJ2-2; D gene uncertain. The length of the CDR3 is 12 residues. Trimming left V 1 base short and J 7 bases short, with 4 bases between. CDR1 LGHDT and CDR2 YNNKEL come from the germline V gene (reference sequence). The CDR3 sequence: CASSQVHGELFF. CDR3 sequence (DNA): TGTGCCAGCAGCCAAGTTCACGGGGAGCTGTTTTTT.

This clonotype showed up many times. CDR3 bases: TGTGCCAGCAGTGAGCCCCCTCCGCGGGGGGTGAATGAGCAGTTCTTC. Translating it yields CASSEPPPRGVNEQFF. The chain employs TRBV2 and TRBJ2-1, with 8 positions matching TRBD2. Looked up from germline, CDR1 is SNHLY and CDR2 is FYNNEI. The CDR3 loop spans 16 amino acids. J lost 7 bases, V lost 3 bases, and 11 bases had no gene match. Combining the CDR3 with reference TRBV2 and TRBJ2-1 gives the whole variable domain EPEVTQTPSHQVTQMGQEVILRCVPISNHLYFYWYRQILGQKVEFLVSFYNNEISEKSEIFDDQFSVERPDGSNFTLKIRSTKLEDSAMYFCASSEPPPRGVNEQFFGPGTRLTVL.

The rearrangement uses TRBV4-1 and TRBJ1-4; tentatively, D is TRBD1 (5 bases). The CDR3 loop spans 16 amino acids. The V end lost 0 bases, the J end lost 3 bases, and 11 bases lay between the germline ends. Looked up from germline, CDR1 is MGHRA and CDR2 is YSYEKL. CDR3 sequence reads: CASSQDSRGSNEKLFF. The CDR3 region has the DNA TGCGCCAGCAGCCAAGATTCAAGGGGCTCTAATGAAAAACTGTTTTTT.

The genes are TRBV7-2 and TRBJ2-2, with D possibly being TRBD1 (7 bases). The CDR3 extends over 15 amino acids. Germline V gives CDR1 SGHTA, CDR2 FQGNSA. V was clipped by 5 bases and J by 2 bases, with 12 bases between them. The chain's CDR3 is CASSPRDRNTGELFF. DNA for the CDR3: TGTGCCAGCAGCCCGCGGGACAGAAACACCGGGGAGCTGTTTTTT. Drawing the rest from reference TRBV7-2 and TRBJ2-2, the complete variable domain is GAGVSQSPSNKVTEKGKDVELRCDPISGHTALYWYRQSLGQGLEFLIYFQGNSAPDKSGLPSDRFSAERTGGSVSTLTIQRTQQEDSAVYLCASSPRDRNTGELFFGEGSRLTVL.

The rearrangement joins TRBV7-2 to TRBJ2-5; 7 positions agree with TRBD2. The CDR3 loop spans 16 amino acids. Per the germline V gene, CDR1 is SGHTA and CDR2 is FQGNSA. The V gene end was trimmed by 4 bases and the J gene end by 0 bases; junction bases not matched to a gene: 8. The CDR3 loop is CASSWSGDPYQETQYF. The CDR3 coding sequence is TGTGCCAGCAGCTGGAGCGGGGACCCGTACCAAGAGACCCAGTACTTC.

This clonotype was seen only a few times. The CDR3 DNA reads as TGCAGTGCTAGACATATTAGGGTTGCCACAGATACGCAGTATTTT. Translating it yields CSARHIRVATDTQYF. V gene TRBV20-1 combines with J gene TRBJ2-3, with no clear D. Trimming removed 2 bases from V and 2 bases from J, with 14 bases in between. CDR1 and CDR2 (germline): DFQATT, SNEGSKA (reference sequence). The CDR3 is 15 residues long.

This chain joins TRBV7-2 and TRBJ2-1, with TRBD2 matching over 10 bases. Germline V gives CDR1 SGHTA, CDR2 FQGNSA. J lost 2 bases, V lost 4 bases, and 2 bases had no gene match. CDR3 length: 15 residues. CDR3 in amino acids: CASSSLAGPYNEQFF. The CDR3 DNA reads TGTGCCAGCAGCTCACTAGCGGGGCCCTACAATGAGCAGTTCTTC.

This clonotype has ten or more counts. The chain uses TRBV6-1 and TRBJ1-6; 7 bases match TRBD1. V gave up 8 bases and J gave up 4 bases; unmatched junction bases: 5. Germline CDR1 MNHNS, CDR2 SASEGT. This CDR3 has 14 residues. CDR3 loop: CASVQGQYNSPLHF. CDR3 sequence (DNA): TGTGCCAGCGTACAGGGGCAATATAATTCACCCCTCCACTTT.